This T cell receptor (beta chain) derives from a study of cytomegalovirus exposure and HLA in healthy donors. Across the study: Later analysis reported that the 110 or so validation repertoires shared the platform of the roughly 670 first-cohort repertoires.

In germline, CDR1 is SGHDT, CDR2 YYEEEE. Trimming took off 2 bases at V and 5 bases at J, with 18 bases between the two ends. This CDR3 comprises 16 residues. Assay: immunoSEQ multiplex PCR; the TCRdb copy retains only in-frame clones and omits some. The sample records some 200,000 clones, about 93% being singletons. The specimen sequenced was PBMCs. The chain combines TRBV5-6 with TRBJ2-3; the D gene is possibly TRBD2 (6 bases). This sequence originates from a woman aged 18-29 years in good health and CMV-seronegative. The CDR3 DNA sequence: TGTGCCAGCAGCTTCCGACCGGGAGAAGGTCAAGATACGCAGTATTTT. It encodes CASSFRPGEGQDTQYF.